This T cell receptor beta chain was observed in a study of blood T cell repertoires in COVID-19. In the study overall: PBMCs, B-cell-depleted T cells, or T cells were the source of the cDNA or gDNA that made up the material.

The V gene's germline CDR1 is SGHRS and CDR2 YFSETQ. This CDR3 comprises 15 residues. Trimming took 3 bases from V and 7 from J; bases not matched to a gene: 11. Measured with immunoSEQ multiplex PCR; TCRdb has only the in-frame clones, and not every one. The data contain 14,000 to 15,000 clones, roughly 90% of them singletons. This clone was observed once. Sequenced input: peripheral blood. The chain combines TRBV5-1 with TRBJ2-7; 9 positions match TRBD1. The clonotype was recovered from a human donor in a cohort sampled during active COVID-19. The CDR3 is CASSYSGTGIGEQYF. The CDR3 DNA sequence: TGCGCCAGCAGCTACTCCGGGACAGGGATCGGGGAGCAGTACTTC.